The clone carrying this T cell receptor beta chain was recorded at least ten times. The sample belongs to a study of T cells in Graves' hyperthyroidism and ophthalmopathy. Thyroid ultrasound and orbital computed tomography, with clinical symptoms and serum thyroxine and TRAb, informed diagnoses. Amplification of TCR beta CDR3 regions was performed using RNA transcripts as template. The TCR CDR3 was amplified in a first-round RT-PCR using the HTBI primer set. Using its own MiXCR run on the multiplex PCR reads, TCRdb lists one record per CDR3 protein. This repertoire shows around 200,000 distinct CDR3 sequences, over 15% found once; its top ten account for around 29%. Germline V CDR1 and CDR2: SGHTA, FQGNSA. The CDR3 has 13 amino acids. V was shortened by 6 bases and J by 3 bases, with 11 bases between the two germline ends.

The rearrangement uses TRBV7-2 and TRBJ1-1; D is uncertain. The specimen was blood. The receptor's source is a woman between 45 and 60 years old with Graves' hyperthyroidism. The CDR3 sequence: CASRRGAHTEAFF. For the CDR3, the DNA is TGTGCCAGCAGGCGGGGAGCCCACACTGAAGCTTTCTTT.